This entry features one TCR beta chain sequence. TCRdb keeps only in-frame clones here, not all; method: immunoSEQ multiplex PCR. Of hundreds of thousands of clones in the sample, about 83% are singletons; the top ten hold around 2%. This sample stems from a study of blood T cell repertoires in COVID-19. Across the study: COVID-19 samples from acute and convalescent phases originated in the United States, Italy and Spain.

The cohort comprised adults aged about 18 to 90 years residing in around 25 US areas. Participant reports of clinical history set cohort assignment. Each recovered donor of Cohort 3 presented with two negative PCRs, clearance, or symptom resolution. Per germline, CDR1 SGHRS and CDR2 YFSETQ. V was trimmed by 5 bases and J by 2 bases, leaving 8 bases between them. This CDR3 has 12 amino acids. This receptor was obtained from a woman in her 50s who had recovered from COVID-19. The sequenced material came from PBMCs or T cells enriched from blood (not recorded which). The J gene is TRBJ2-7, the V gene TRBV5-1; possibly TRBD1 for D (5 bases). The CDR3 here is CASRDTAYEQYF. The CDR3 region has the DNA TGCGCCAGCAGGGACACCGCCTACGAGCAGTACTTC. The variable domain in full, completed from reference TRBV5-1 and TRBJ2-7, reads KAGVTQTPRYLIKTRGQQVTLSCSPISGHRSVSWYQQTPGQGLQFLFEYFSETQRNKGNFPGRFSGRQFSNSRSEMNVSTLELGDSALYLCASRDTAYEQYFGPGTRLTVT.